The 24 T cell receptor beta chains listed next were all sequenced from one sample in a study of T cells in localized non-small cell lung cancer. Sequencing used immunoSEQ multiplex PCR; TCRdb keeps in-frame clones, though not all of them. The sample has 90,000 or so clones, 80% to 90% seen once. The sequenced sample was peripheral blood, obtained before any cancer treatment. Receptors were obtained from a man between 40 and 75 years old with stage I squamous cell lung carcinoma.

V usage is TRBV9 and J usage is TRBJ2-3; TRBD1 matches at 7 bases. Trimming cost V 4 bases and J 0 bases; bases outside gene matches: 8. Germline values: CDR1 SGDLS, CDR2 YYNGEE. The CDR3 spans 16 residues. In DNA, the CDR3 is TGTGCCAGCAGCAATGCCGGACAGGCAAGCACAGATACGCAGTATTTT. Encoded protein: CASSNAGQASTDTQYF. The complete variable domain, with remaining parts taken from reference TRBV9 and TRBJ2-3, reads DSGVTQTPKHLITATGQRVTLRCSPRSGDLSVYWYQQSLDQGLQFLIQYYNGEERAKGNILERFSAQQFPDLHSELNLSSLELGDSALYFCASSNAGQASTDTQYFGPGTRLTVL.

The gene calls are TRBV6-5 and TRBJ1-1; perhaps TRBD1 as D (5 bases). The V and J ends lost 6 bases and 1 base respectively, with 15 bases between them. The CDR3 length is 15 residues. CDR1 and CDR2 from the germline V gene are MNHEY and SVGAGI. The CDR3 here is CASRLTGTKNTEAFF. Written as DNA, the CDR3 is TGTGCCAGCAGACTAACTGGGACGAAGAACACTGAAGCTTTCTTT.

The chain couples TRBV19 to TRBJ2-1; D perhaps matches TRBD1 (5 bases). The CDR3 is made up of 11 amino acids. The V gene's germline CDR1 is LNHDA and CDR2 SQIVND (reference sequence). V shed 4 bases and J shed 12 bases, with 10 bases lying between them. The CDR3 DNA reads as TGTGCCAGTAGTAGCACAGGCAGGCAGTTCTTC. Residues: CASSSTGRQFF.

This chain uses TRBV9 with TRBJ1-4; 9 positions agree with TRBD1. V lost 3 bases, J lost 5 bases, and 8 bases stayed unmatched. CDR1 is SGDLS, CDR2 YYNGEE, per germline. The CDR3 runs to 16 residues. The CDR3 DNA follows: TGTGCCAGCAGCGCCCAGGCCGGGACAGGGAATGAAAAACTGTTTTTT. Amino acids: CASSAQAGTGNEKLFF. Full variable domain (missing parts from reference TRBV9 and TRBJ1-4): DSGVTQTPKHLITATGQRVTLRCSPRSGDLSVYWYQQSLDQGLQFLIQYYNGEERAKGNILERFSAQQFPDLHSELNLSSLELGDSALYFCASSAQAGTGNEKLFFGSGTQLSVL.

The rearrangement uses TRBV6-5 and TRBJ1-6, with D unresolved. The CDR3 consists of 15 residues. Germline assignment: CDR1 MNHEY and CDR2 SVGAGI. Trimming removed 8 bases at V and 7 bases at J, with 18 bases between. For the CDR3, the DNA is TGTGCCAGCTCCCTACCGAGGAGCTCGAATTCACCCCTCCACTTT. It codes for CASSLPRSSNSPLHF.

The V gene is TRBV6-5, the J gene TRBJ1-4; 8 bases line up with TRBD1. Germline CDR1 is MNHEY and CDR2 is SVGAGI. This CDR3 region has 14 residues. V trimming: 6 bases; J trimming: 7 bases; junction bases outside the gene matches: 7. CDR3 region: CASSQGAWGEKLFF. In DNA, the CDR3 is TGTGCCAGCAGCCAGGGGGCGTGGGGTGAAAAACTGTTTTTT.

This rearrangement joins TRBV25-1 to TRBJ1-1; no clear D. The CDR3 sequence is 14 residues long. V lost 6 bases, J lost 8 bases, and 19 bases lay in between. Looked up from germline, CDR1 is MGHDK and CDR2 is SYGVNS. In DNA form, the CDR3 reads TGTGCCAGCAGAGGAGACACCTTTTTACGAGAAGCTTTCTTT. Translating it yields CASRGDTFLREAFF.

The chain carries TRBV29-1 and TRBJ2-7, with 8 bases lining up with TRBD1. Germline CDR1 is SQVTM and CDR2 is ANQGSEA. V gave up 5 bases and J gave up 6 bases; unmatched junction bases: 3. The CDR3 sequence is 11 residues long. The CDR3 region has the DNA TGCAGCGTTCTACAGGGGGTCGAGCAGTACTTC. It encodes CSVLQGVEQYF.

The chain links TRBV28 to TRBJ2-7, with D possibly TRBD1 on 6 matching bases. The CDR3 loop spans 14 amino acids. V was pared by 6 bases and J by 3 bases, with 15 bases between. CDR1 and CDR2 from the germline V gene are MDHEN and SYDVKM. CDR3 amino acids: CASSSGTTIYEQYF. CDR3 coding DNA: TGTGCCAGCAGCTCCGGGACAACCATCTACGAGCAGTACTTC.

The rearrangement links TRBV5-1 to TRBJ2-3; maybe TRBD2 (5 bases). The CDR3 sequence is 14 residues long. V lost 0 bases to trimming and J lost 1 base, with 6 bases between them. Germline-derived CDR1 and CDR2 are SGHRS and YFSETQ. In nucleotides, the CDR3 is TGCGCCAGCAGCTTGGGGGGAGGCACAGATACGCAGTATTTT. Its protein is CASSLGGGTDTQYF.

The CDR3, as DNA: TGTGCCAGCAGTTACTCGGGGCAGGGCTTTTCCTACGAGCAGTACTTC. It codes for CASSYSGQGFSYEQYF. The chain joins TRBV6-5 to TRBJ2-7, with D possibly matching TRBD1 (5 bases). The CDR3 length is 16 residues. Trimming pared 0 bases from V and 1 base from J, leaving 13 bases between. Per the germline V gene, CDR1 is MNHEY and CDR2 is SVGAGI.

The chain carries TRBV9 and TRBJ1-6; 7 nucleotides match TRBD1. CDR1 and CDR2 from the germline V gene are SGDLS and YYNGEE. The CDR3 extends over 17 amino acids. V shed 4 bases and J 14 bases; nucleotides not matched to a gene: 21. The CDR3 protein is CASSLRGDSTFLQSLHF. The CDR3 DNA is TGTGCCAGCAGCCTCCGGGGGGACAGTACCTTCCTTCAGTCCCTCCACTTT.

The V gene is TRBV29-1, the J gene TRBJ1-4; perhaps TRBD1 as D (5 bases). Trimming left V 4 bases short and J 3 bases short, with 18 bases between. Germline CDR1 is SQVTM and CDR2 is ANQGSEA. This CDR3 region has 16 residues. The CDR3 sequence is CSVVGTQDGPNEKLFF. CDR3 nucleotides: TGCAGCGTTGTAGGGACGCAGGATGGACCTAATGAAAAACTGTTTTTT.

This chain connects TRBV5-1 to TRBJ2-7; D ambiguous. The germline V gene has CDR1 SGHRS and CDR2 YFSETQ. V lost 4 bases and J 2 bases, leaving 16 bases between the germline ends. CDR3 length: 15 residues. The CDR3 DNA reads as TGCGCCAGCAGCGCGACCCTGGACCAAACCTACGAGCAGTACTTC. Protein product: CASSATLDQTYEQYF.

J is TRBJ1-6 and V is TRBV5-1; tentatively, D is TRBD1 (6 bases). There are 14 residues in the CDR3. Germline V gives CDR1 SGHRS, CDR2 YFSETQ. Trimming shortened V by 2 bases and J by 7 bases, and 10 bases separated the two germline ends. The DNA for the CDR3 is TGCGCCAGCAGCTTCACAGGGAGAAATTCACCCCTCCACTTT. Amino acid sequence: CASSFTGRNSPLHF.

The chain combines TRBV27 with TRBJ1-1; 7 nucleotides match TRBD1. The germline V gene encodes CDR1 MNHEY and CDR2 SMNVEV (reference sequence). V gave up 5 bases and J gave up 10 bases; unmatched junction bases: 10. The CDR3 loop spans 13 amino acids. The CDR3 here is CASSSTGAYRAFF. The CDR3 DNA sequence: TGTGCCAGCAGTAGTACAGGGGCCTACAGAGCTTTCTTT.

This clone has a single count. This chain uses TRBV11-3 with TRBJ2-3; D is perhaps TRBD1 or TRBD2 (5 bases each). This CDR3 region has 14 residues. Germline loops: CDR1 SGHNT, CDR2 YENEEA. Trimming cost V 8 bases and J 3 bases, with 15 bases left between them. The CDR3 region has the DNA TGTGCCAGCGCTCGAGGGGCAGATACAGATACGCAGTATTTT. Translated, it gives CASARGADTDTQYF. Complete variable domain (other parts from reference TRBV11-3 and TRBJ2-3): EAGVVQSPRYKIIEKKQPVAFWCNPISGHNTLYWYLQNLGQGPELLIRYENEEAVDDSQLPKDRFSAERLKGVDSTLKIQPAELGDSAVYLCASARGADTDTQYFGPGTRLTVL.

The chain has TRBV5-6 and TRBJ1-1, with D maybe TRBD1 (6 bases). In germline, CDR1 is SGHDT, CDR2 YYEEEE. The ends were cut back, 4 bases at V and 2 bases at J, with 12 bases in the middle. The CDR3 is made up of 14 amino acids. CDR3 in DNA: TGTGCCAGCAGCCTACGGGGGACAAACACTGAAGCTTTCTTT. Its translation is CASSLRGTNTEAFF.

V gene TRBV5-1 combines with J gene TRBJ2-7; D possibly corresponds to TRBD2 (5 bases). Germline-derived CDR1 and CDR2 are SGHRS and YFSETQ. V lost 2 bases, J lost 3 bases, and 9 bases lay in between. This CDR3 is built from 13 residues. The CDR3 loop reads CASSLAEHYEQYF. The CDR3, as DNA: TGCGCCAGCAGCTTAGCGGAACACTACGAGCAGTACTTC.

The chain combines TRBV7-6 with TRBJ1-1, with D maybe TRBD1 (6 bases). Germline V gene data show CDR1 as SGHVS and CDR2 as FNYEAQ. Trimming stripped 2 bases from V and 3 bases from J, with 10 bases between. This CDR3 contains 14 residues. DNA for the CDR3: TGTGCCAGCAGCTTAAGGGACACGGACACTGAAGCTTTCTTT. This sequence encodes CASSLRDTDTEAFF.

The chain has TRBV2 and TRBJ2-3; weak D call: TRBD2 (6 bases). Germline lookup yields CDR1 SNHLY and CDR2 FYNNEI. V lost 4 bases and J 4 bases, leaving 15 bases between the germline ends. The CDR3 has 15 residues. CDR3 residues: CASSGGTWRADTQYF. The CDR3 bases are TGTGCCAGCAGTGGAGGGACTTGGAGGGCAGATACGCAGTATTTT.

This clone has just one count. The V and J genes are TRBV21-1 and TRBJ1-5; TRBD1, as called in the table, went unchecked against the DNA. TRBV21-1 is described as a pseudogene. The CDR3 is 17 residues long. The DNA of the CDR3 is TGTGCCAGCAGCAAATGGAAACAACAGGGGGCTACGGGACCCCAGCATTTT. It yields the protein CASSKWKQQGATGPQHF.

This clone was recorded only once. The rearrangement joins TRBV20-1 to TRBJ1-2; D is uncertain. The CDR3 is 11 amino acids. Germline CDR1 DFQATT, CDR2 SNEGSKA (reference sequence). Deletions cut 3 bases from V and 8 bases from J, with 10 bases between. CDR3 in DNA: TGCAGTGCTAGCATATATGGAGGCTACACCTTC. This translates into CSASIYGGYTF.

This clone was detected once. The chain has TRBV7-9 and TRBJ2-2; 12 bases are a match to TRBD2. Germline V gene sequence: CDR1 SEHNR, CDR2 FQNEAQ (reference sequence). V lost 5 bases to trimming and J lost 5 bases; unmatched junction nucleotides: 6. CDR3 length equals 16 residues. As DNA, the CDR3 is TGTGCCAGCAGCCCTCGACTAGCGGGGGATACCGGGGAGCTGTTTTTT. Amino acid sequence: CASSPRLAGDTGELFF. Based on the CDR3 plus reference TRBV7-9 and TRBJ2-2, the full variable domain is DTGVSQNPRHKITKRGQNVTFRCDPISEHNRLYWYRQTLGQGPEFLTYFQNEAQLEKSRLLSDRFSAERPKGSFSTLEIQRTEQGDSAMYLCASSPRLAGDTGELFFGEGSRLTVL.